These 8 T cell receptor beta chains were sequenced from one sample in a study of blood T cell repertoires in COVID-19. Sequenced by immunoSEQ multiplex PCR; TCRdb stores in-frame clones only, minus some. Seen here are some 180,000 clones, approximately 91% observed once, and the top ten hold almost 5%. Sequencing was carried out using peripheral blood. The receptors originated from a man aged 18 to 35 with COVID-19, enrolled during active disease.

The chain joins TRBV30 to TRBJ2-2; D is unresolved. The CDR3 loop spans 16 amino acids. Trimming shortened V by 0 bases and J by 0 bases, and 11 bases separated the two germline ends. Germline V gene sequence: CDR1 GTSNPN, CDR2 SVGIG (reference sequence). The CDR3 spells CAWSVPRPANTGELFF. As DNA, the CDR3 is TGTGCCTGGAGTGTACCTAGGCCAGCGAACACCGGGGAGCTGTTTTTT.

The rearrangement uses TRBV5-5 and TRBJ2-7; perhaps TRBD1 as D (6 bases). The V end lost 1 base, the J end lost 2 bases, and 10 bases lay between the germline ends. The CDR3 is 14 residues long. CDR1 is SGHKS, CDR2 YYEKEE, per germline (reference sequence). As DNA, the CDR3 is TGTGCCAGCAGCTTGTACAGGGAAGCCTACGAGCAGTACTTC. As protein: CASSLYREAYEQYF.

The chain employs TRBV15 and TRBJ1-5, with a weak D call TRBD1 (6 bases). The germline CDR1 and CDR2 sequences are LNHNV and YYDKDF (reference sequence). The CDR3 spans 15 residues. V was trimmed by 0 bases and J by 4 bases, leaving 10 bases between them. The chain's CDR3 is CATSRDRGPNQPQHF. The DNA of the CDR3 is TGTGCCACCAGCAGAGACAGGGGCCCAAATCAGCCCCAGCATTTT. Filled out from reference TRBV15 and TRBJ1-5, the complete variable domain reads DAMVIQNPRYQVTQFGKPVTLSCSQTLNHNVMYWYQQKSSQAPKLLFHYYDKDFNNEADTPDNFQSRRPNTSFCFLDIRSPGLGDTAMYLCATSRDRGPNQPQHFGDGTRLSIL.

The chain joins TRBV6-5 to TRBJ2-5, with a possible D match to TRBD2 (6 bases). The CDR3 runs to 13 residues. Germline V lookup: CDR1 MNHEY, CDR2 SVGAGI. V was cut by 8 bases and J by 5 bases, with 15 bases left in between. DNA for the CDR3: TGTGCCAGCTGGAGCAGCGCGGGGGAGACCCAGTACTTC. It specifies CASWSSAGETQYF.

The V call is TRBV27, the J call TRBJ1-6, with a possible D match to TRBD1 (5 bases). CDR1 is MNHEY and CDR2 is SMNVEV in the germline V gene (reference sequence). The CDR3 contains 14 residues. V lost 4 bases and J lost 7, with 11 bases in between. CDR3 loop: CASSYSWGNSPLHF. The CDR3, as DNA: TGTGCCAGCAGTTATTCTTGGGGCAATTCACCCCTCCACTTT.

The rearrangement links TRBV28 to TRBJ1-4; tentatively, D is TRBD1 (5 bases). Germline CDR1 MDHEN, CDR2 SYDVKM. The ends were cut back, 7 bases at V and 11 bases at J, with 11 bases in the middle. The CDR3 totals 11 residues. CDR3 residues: CASTSGGKLFF. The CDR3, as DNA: TGTGCCAGCACCTCGGGGGGGAAACTGTTTTTT. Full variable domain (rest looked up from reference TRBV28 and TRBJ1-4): DVKVTQSSRYLVKRTGEKVFLECVQDMDHENMFWYRQDPGLGLRLIYFSYDVKMKEKGDIPEGYSVSREKKERFSLILESASTNQTSMYLCASTSGGKLFFGSGTQLSVL.

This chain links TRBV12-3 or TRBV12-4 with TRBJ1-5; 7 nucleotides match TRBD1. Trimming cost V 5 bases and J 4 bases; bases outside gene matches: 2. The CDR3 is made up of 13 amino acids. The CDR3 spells CASSQTGNQPQHF. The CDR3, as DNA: TGTGCCAGCAGTCAGACAGGGAATCAGCCCCAGCATTTT.

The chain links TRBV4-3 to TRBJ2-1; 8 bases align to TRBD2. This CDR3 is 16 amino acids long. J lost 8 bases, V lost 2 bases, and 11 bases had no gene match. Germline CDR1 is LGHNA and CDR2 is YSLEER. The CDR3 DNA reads TGCGCCAGCAGCCAAAGGTCGGGACTAGGCTTTGATGAGCAGTTCTTC. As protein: CASSQRSGLGFDEQFF.